Below are 32 T cell receptor beta chains sequenced from a single sample in a study of control samples from healthy donors and cancer patients (TCRdb year 2020). The library came from the immunoSEQ multiplex PCR assay. Imported from immuneACCESS, the table was reduced by TCRdb to in-frame sequences with V and J called. These copies leave out some clones; in studies compared against another copy, an unresolved V gene accounts for under half, and the cause of the remainder is not known. The sample table holds tens of thousands of clones, of which around 90% were seen once. The ten most abundant clones make up under 15% of the sample. Sequencing was done on a sample of PBMCs. These receptors all stem from a man in his forties or fifties with lung cancer.

CDR3 nucleotides: TGTGCCAGCAGCTCGACAGGGCCGGTTTCCGGGGAGCTGTTTTTT. Protein product: CASSSTGPVSGELFF. The rearrangement links TRBV7-3 to TRBJ2-2; TRBD1 matches at 7 bases. This CDR3 is built from 15 residues. Germline CDR1 SGHTA, CDR2 FQGTGA. V shed 4 bases, J shed 6 bases, and the junction held 8 bases outside the gene matches.

This sequence joins TRBV18 and TRBJ2-2; D gene unclear. The CDR3 spans 15 residues. V lost 5 bases and J lost 0, with 10 bases in between. Germline loops: CDR1 KGHSH, CDR2 LQKENI. The CDR3 is CASSNPVANTGELFF. CDR3 coding DNA: TGTGCCAGCTCAAACCCTGTCGCGAACACCGGGGAGCTGTTTTTT. Together with reference TRBV18 and TRBJ2-2, the CDR3 gives the full variable domain: NAGVMQNPRHLVRRRGQEARLRCSPMKGHSHVYWYRQLPEEGLKFMVYLQKENIIDESGMPKERFSAEFPKEGPSILRIQQVVRGDSAAYFCASSNPVANTGELFFGEGSRLTVL.

The rearrangement links TRBV5-4 to TRBJ2-1; no clear D. Germline values: CDR1 SGHNT, CDR2 YYREEE (reference sequence). V was cut by 0 bases and J by 0 bases, with 10 bases left in between. The CDR3 covers 16 residues. The CDR3 DNA sequence: TGTGCCAGCAGCTTGGACCCGGGTAGCTCCTACAATGAGCAGTTCTTC. This translates into CASSLDPGSSYNEQFF.

The chain couples TRBV15 to TRBJ1-3; D is perhaps TRBD1 (5 bases). The CDR3 covers 18 residues. Germline CDR1 is LNHNV and CDR2 is YYDKDF (reference sequence). The V gene lost 8 bases and the J gene lost 0 bases, with 23 bases spanning the gap. The CDR3, as DNA: TGTGCCACCTCCTGGGGGGGGACCAAGGGTGTCTCTGGAAACACCATATATTTT. As protein: CATSWGGTKGVSGNTIYF.

The J gene is TRBJ2-3, the V gene TRBV5-1; TRBD1 or TRBD2 may be the D gene (7 bases each). Trimming took 0 bases from V and 3 from J, leaving 14 bases between them. The CDR3 totals 16 residues. Germline assignment: CDR1 SGHRS and CDR2 YFSETQ. The CDR3 sequence is CASSLAYRGGTDTQYF. The CDR3 DNA reads TGCGCCAGCAGCTTGGCATACAGGGGAGGGACAGATACGCAGTATTTT.

CDR3 amino acids: CASSLEGRGYSEQYF. The CDR3, as DNA: TGTGCCAGCAGCTTAGAAGGCAGGGGGTACTCCGAGCAGTACTTC. J is TRBJ2-7 and V is TRBV7-9, with TRBD1 matching 7 bases. Germline V gene lookup returns CDR1 SEHNR and CDR2 FQNEAQ (reference sequence). Losses at the gene ends were 1 base for V and 6 bases for J; bases not matched to a gene: 9. The CDR3 totals 15 residues.

V is TRBV6-6 and J is TRBJ1-4, with a tentative D call TRBD1 (5 bases). Germline assignment: CDR1 MNHNY and CDR2 SVGAGI (reference sequence). This CDR3 has 15 residues. V was clipped by 6 bases and J by 6 bases, with 17 bases between them. The CDR3, as DNA: TGTGCCAGCAGCCCACGCGAGGGGCCGGATGAAAAACTGTTTTTT. It codes for CASSPREGPDEKLFF.

The V gene is TRBV6-5, the J gene TRBJ2-5, with 7 positions matching TRBD1. CDR1 is MNHEY, CDR2 SVGAGI, per germline. The CDR3 has 13 amino acids. V lost 4 bases to trimming and J lost 4 bases; unmatched junction nucleotides: 3. The CDR3 loop reads CASSLPGGETQYF. The CDR3 region has the DNA TGTGCCAGCAGTTTACCAGGGGGAGAGACCCAGTACTTC.

The rearrangement joins TRBV7-3 to TRBJ1-6; TRBD1 agrees at 7 bases. Trimming cost V 2 bases and J 6 bases; bases outside gene matches: 13. Germline lookup yields CDR1 SGHTA and CDR2 FQGTGA. The CDR3 sequence is 18 residues long. CDR3 amino acids: CASSLVEGTEKGNSPLHF. Here the CDR3 DNA reads TGTGCCAGCAGCTTAGTAGAGGGGACAGAAAAGGGTAATTCACCCCTCCACTTT.

The V and J genes are TRBV7-2 and TRBJ1-2, with D possibly TRBD1 on 6 matching bases. This CDR3 has 15 amino acids. V was pared by 5 bases and J by 0 bases, with 13 bases between. Germline V gene lookup returns CDR1 SGHTA and CDR2 FQGNSA. CDR3 nucleotide sequence: TGTGCCAGCAGCAAAGGACAGAATACTAACTATGGCTACACCTTC. This encodes CASSKGQNTNYGYTF.

V gene TRBV20-1 combines with J gene TRBJ1-5; no clear D. V was shortened by 3 bases and J by 3 bases, with 9 bases between the two germline ends. This CDR3 has 13 residues. Germline CDR1 reads DFQATT; CDR2 reads SNEGSKA (reference sequence). Written as DNA, the CDR3 is TGCAGTGCTAGTAGGCAGGACAATCAGCCCCAGCATTTT. Translating gives CSASRQDNQPQHF.

The chain carries TRBV29-1 and TRBJ2-7; 9 nucleotides match TRBD1. With V trimmed by 4 bases and J by 4 bases, 5 bases remained unmatched. The germline V gene encodes CDR1 SQVTM and CDR2 ANQGSEA. This CDR3 is 13 amino acids long. CDR3 protein: CSVVPGQGYEQYF. For the CDR3, the DNA is TGCAGCGTTGTACCGGGACAGGGATACGAGCAGTACTTC.

V and J are TRBV7-2 and TRBJ1-1, with D perhaps TRBD1 (6 bases). V was clipped by 3 bases and J by 1 base, with 15 bases between them. The germline CDR1 and CDR2 sequences are SGHTA and FQGNSA. This CDR3 has 16 amino acids. CDR3 loop: CASSLLPGQPNTEAFF. DNA for the CDR3: TGTGCCAGCAGCTTGCTACCGGGACAACCGAACACTGAAGCTTTCTTT.

This clone appeared a single time. The junction shows a germline mismatch at one end, possibly a read error. The rearrangement joins TRBV7-7 to TRBJ2-4, with 12 bases lining up with TRBD1. CDR3 length: 13 amino acids. Germline assignment: CDR1 SSHAT and CDR2 FNYEAQ (reference sequence). The CDR3 spells CASSQTGQGAQYF. DNA for the CDR3: TGTGCTAGCAGCCAGACGGGACAGGGGGCGCAGTACTTC.

This chain joins TRBV12-3 or TRBV12-4 and TRBJ2-5; D uncertain. With 3 bases removed from V and 5 bases from J, the gap between germline ends came to 7 bases. The CDR3 runs to 12 residues. The CDR3 sequence: CASSFVSETQYF. The CDR3 DNA follows: TGTGCCAGCAGTTTCGTTTCGGAGACCCAGTACTTC.

The genes are TRBV5-6 and TRBJ2-5, with TRBD2 matching 7 bases. The CDR3 has 15 amino acids. The trim removed 3 bases at V and 4 bases at J, leaving 9 bases unmatched. Germline loops: CDR1 SGHDT, CDR2 YYEEEE. The CDR3 reads CASSSGGRGRETQYF. The CDR3 nucleotides read TGTGCCAGCAGCTCGGGAGGAAGGGGACGAGAGACCCAGTACTTC.

This chain uses TRBV19 with TRBJ1-2; D unresolved. CDR1 is LNHDA and CDR2 is SQIVND in the germline V gene (reference sequence). V was pared by 2 bases and J by 11 bases, with 18 bases between. This CDR3 has 14 amino acids. The CDR3 is CASSIIRTATGYTF. Here the CDR3 DNA reads TGTGCCAGTAGTATAATAAGGACCGCCACCGGGTACACCTTC.

This chain connects TRBV5-6 to TRBJ2-1; 11 bases are a match to TRBD2. Germline CDR1 is SGHDT and CDR2 is YYEEEE. The CDR3 contains 16 residues. J was trimmed by 4 bases and V by 2 bases; bases with no gene match: 5. CDR3 amino acids: CASSLGLAGMYNEQFF. As DNA, the CDR3 is TGTGCCAGCAGCTTAGGACTAGCGGGTATGTACAATGAGCAGTTCTTC.

The V and J genes are TRBV18 and TRBJ1-2, with 7 bases aligning to TRBD1. Germline CDR1 reads KGHSH; CDR2 reads LQKENI. J lost 6 bases, V lost 0 bases, and 7 bases had no gene match. The CDR3 is 15 amino acids. This CDR3 reads CASSPPGQRSDGYTF. For the CDR3, the DNA is TGTGCCAGCTCACCACCGGGACAGCGATCCGATGGCTACACCTTC.

The chain couples TRBV3-1 (or the pseudogene TRBV3-2) to TRBJ2-7; D remains unclear. The CDR3 has 12 residues. Trimming took 2 bases from V and 6 from J, leaving 8 bases between them. Germline CDR1 LGHDT, CDR2 YNNKEL (reference sequence). The CDR3 DNA is TGTGCCAGCAGCCAAAGGCGTGGCGAGCAGTACTTC. Its translation: CASSQRRGEQYF.

The chain is built from TRBV11-1 and TRBJ1-1; no firm D call. This CDR3 has 14 residues. The V gene's germline CDR1 is SGHAT and CDR2 FQDESV (reference sequence). Trimming removed 6 bases at V and 0 bases at J, with 11 bases between. In nucleotides, the CDR3 is TGTGCCAGCAGTCACCAGGTTATGAACACTGAAGCTTTCTTT. This sequence encodes CASSHQVMNTEAFF.

This sequence joins TRBV5-1 and TRBJ2-7, with D perhaps matching TRBD1 (6 bases). CDR3 length: 14 amino acids. V dropped 4 bases and J dropped 5 bases, with 16 bases sitting between them. CDR1 is SGHRS, CDR2 YFSETQ, per germline. For the CDR3, the DNA is TGCGCCAGCAGCGCAGGACAGAGGGACGACGAGCAGTACTTC. Translation: CASSAGQRDDEQYF.

As DNA, the CDR3 is TGCGCCAGCAGCTTGCGGGGCCAAGGATCCGGAGATACGCAGTATTTT. This encodes CASSLRGQGSGDTQYF. The chain uses TRBV5-1 and TRBJ2-3, with D perhaps given as TRBD1 or TRBD2 (5 bases each). With 1 base removed from V and 5 bases from J, the gap between germline ends came to 17 bases. The CDR3 spans 16 residues. Per germline, CDR1 SGHRS and CDR2 YFSETQ.

The V call is TRBV19, the J call TRBJ1-5; TRBD1 matches at 10 bases. The trim removed 5 bases at V and 7 bases at J, leaving 5 bases unmatched. From germline, CDR1 is LNHDA and CDR2 SQIVND (reference sequence). The CDR3 extends over 14 amino acids. CDR3 protein: CASSPTGGRQPQHF. CDR3 DNA: TGTGCCAGTAGTCCGACAGGGGGCCGGCAGCCCCAGCATTTT.

The chain is built from TRBV6-5 and TRBJ1-1; 7 nucleotides match TRBD1. The V gene end was trimmed by 5 bases and the J gene end by 3 bases; junction bases not matched to a gene: 6. The CDR3 totals 14 residues. Germline assignment: CDR1 MNHEY and CDR2 SVGAGI. The CDR3 here is CASSNGQEDTEAFF. In DNA, the CDR3 is TGTGCCAGCAGTAACGGACAGGAAGACACTGAAGCTTTCTTT.

The chain couples TRBV11-3 to TRBJ2-2; 16 bases line up with TRBD2. The CDR3 is made up of 18 amino acids. The germline V gene has CDR1 SGHNT and CDR2 YENEEA. After removal of 5 bases from V and 5 bases from J, the junction contained 8 bases not matched to a gene. DNA of the CDR3: TGTGCCAGCAGCCCGGGACTAGCGGGGGGGCTGAGGACCGGGGAGCTGTTTTTT. Protein sequence: CASSPGLAGGLRTGELFF.

This clone occurred once. J is TRBJ1-3 and V is TRBV5-1; D gene ambiguous. The CDR3 totals 14 residues. Per germline, CDR1 SGHRS and CDR2 YFSETQ. V lost 0 bases to trimming and J lost 4 bases, with 8 bases between them. The CDR3 loop is CASSLDAEGNTIYF. In DNA, the CDR3 is TGCGCCAGCAGCTTGGATGCAGAAGGAAACACCATATATTTT.

The rearrangement joins TRBV2 to TRBJ1-1; 7 bases map to TRBD1. The CDR3 covers 15 residues. Looked up from germline, CDR1 is SNHLY and CDR2 is FYNNEI. V was pared by 6 bases and J by 1 base, with 8 bases of the junction left unmatched. CDR3 protein: CASRGDRAANTEAFF. CDR3 DNA sequence: TGTGCCAGCAGGGGAGACAGGGCCGCGAACACTGAAGCTTTCTTT.

The chain uses TRBV28 and TRBJ1-6, with D uncertain. Trimming pared 10 bases from V and 8 bases from J, leaving 15 bases between. This CDR3 comprises 13 residues. Germline V gene data show CDR1 as MDHEN and CDR2 as SYDVKM. The CDR3 loop reads CATLGPTYSPLHF. The CDR3 nucleotides are TGTGCCACCCTTGGTCCAACCTATTCACCCCTCCACTTT. Variable domain in full (rest from reference TRBV28 and TRBJ1-6): DVKVTQSSRYLVKRTGEKVFLECVQDMDHENMFWYRQDPGLGLRLIYFSYDVKMKEKGDIPEGYSVSREKKERFSLILESASTNQTSMYLCATLGPTYSPLHFGNGTRLTVT.

The V and J genes are TRBV5-5 and TRBJ2-2; D may match TRBD1 or TRBD2 (5 bases each). CDR1 is SGHKS and CDR2 is YYEKEE in the germline V gene (reference sequence). V was pared by 3 bases and J by 3 bases, with 15 bases between. The CDR3 extends over 16 amino acids. As DNA, the CDR3 is TGTGCCAGCAGCTGGGGGAGCAGGGTAGACACCGGGGAGCTGTTTTTT. Translation: CASSWGSRVDTGELFF.

The chain combines TRBV6-5 with TRBJ1-1; 9 bases line up with TRBD1. V gave up 4 bases and J gave up 5 bases; unmatched junction bases: 5. CDR1 and CDR2 from the germline V gene are MNHEY and SVGAGI. This CDR3 has 14 residues. The CDR3 spells CASSFAGTGTEAFF. The CDR3 DNA sequence: TGTGCCAGCAGTTTCGCCGGGACAGGGACTGAAGCTTTCTTT.

The chain recombines TRBV12-3 or TRBV12-4 with TRBJ2-7; D gene unclear. This CDR3 is 13 amino acids long. Trimming cost V 6 bases and J 3 bases, with 12 bases left between them. CDR3 residues: CASSFGVDYEQYF. The CDR3 DNA sequence: TGTGCCAGCAGCTTCGGCGTTGACTACGAGCAGTACTTC.